This TCR beta chain is drawn from a study of Graves' ophthalmopathy and Graves' hyperthyroidism. A duration under 3 months, NOSPECS ≥4, CAS ≥3 and moderate-to-severe activity characterized the donors with ophthalmopathy. Excluded were patients with other autoimmune diseases, uncontrolled infections, pregnancy or lactation. Beta-chain TCR CDR3 regions were amplified from RNA transcripts. First-round RT-PCR with HTBI primers preceded a second-round multiplex PCR. TCRdb processed the multiplex PCR reads anew with MiXCR; each CDR3 protein has one entry. The sample lists over 450,000 distinct CDR3 sequences; over 13% were seen once. Study-wide points: The model forecast ophthalmopathy progression, reaching under 71% sensitivity and about 72% specificity. Most clonotypes expanded in thyroid above 0.001 frequency were present in blood too.

This clonotype appeared many times. Antigen specificity is unknown. The sequenced sample consisted of blood. This clonotype originated in a woman aged 30 to 39 with Graves' ophthalmopathy.

For the CDR3, the DNA is TGTGCCAGCAGCTTACACGGTGGGGAGACCCAGTACTTC. This gives the protein CASSLHGGETQYF. V gene TRBV7-2 combines with J gene TRBJ2-5; D is undetermined. V was shortened by 2 bases and J by 5 bases, with 9 bases between the two germline ends. The V gene's germline CDR1 is SGHTA and CDR2 FQGNSA. The CDR3 loop spans 13 amino acids.